This T cell receptor (beta chain) was found in a study of shared clonotypes between healthy human individuals. Naive CD8 cells were CD45RO-negative, positively selected for CCR7, excluding terminally differentiated effector memory CD45RA+ cells. Several immunoSEQ plates held equal portions of the genomic DNA taken from each subset. Repertoires were generated with immunoSEQ multiplex PCR, while TCRdb's copy carries only in-frame clones and drops some. The data hold 660,000 or so clones, with 95% to 97% observed a single time. Trimming at V came to 3 bases and at J to 0 bases, leaving 12 bases not matched to a gene. There are 18 residues in the CDR3. The V gene's germline CDR1 is SGDLS and CDR2 YYNGEE.

This receptor was identified in a woman aged 25 to 45 in good health. This chain links TRBV9 with TRBJ2-7, with TRBD1 identical over 10 bases. The specimen was naive CD8+ T cells sorted from blood. The CDR3 loop reads CASSDPGTGVATSYEQYF. CDR3 nucleotide sequence: TGTGCCAGCAGCGACCCCGGGACAGGGGTTGCTACCTCCTACGAGCAGTACTTC.